This TCR beta chain was captured in a study of blood T cell repertoires in COVID-19. Sequenced by immunoSEQ multiplex PCR; TCRdb stores in-frame clones only, minus some. The sample lists approximately 200,000 clones, 87% occurring once. Living in 24 US areas, the participants were between roughly 18 and 89 years of age. Material for sequencing was PBMCs or T cells enriched from blood (not recorded which). The sequence came from a man aged 25-45 years in a cohort exposed to, infected with or recovered from COVID-19 (not recorded which).

The CDR3 is CAGGDGGNGNTIYF. CDR3 DNA sequence: TGTGCGGGAGGGGATGGAGGGAATGGAAACACCATATATTTT. The chain carries TRBV28 and TRBJ1-3; possibly TRBD1 for D (5 bases). Germline-derived CDR1 and CDR2 are MDHEN and SYDVKM. This CDR3 is built from 14 residues.